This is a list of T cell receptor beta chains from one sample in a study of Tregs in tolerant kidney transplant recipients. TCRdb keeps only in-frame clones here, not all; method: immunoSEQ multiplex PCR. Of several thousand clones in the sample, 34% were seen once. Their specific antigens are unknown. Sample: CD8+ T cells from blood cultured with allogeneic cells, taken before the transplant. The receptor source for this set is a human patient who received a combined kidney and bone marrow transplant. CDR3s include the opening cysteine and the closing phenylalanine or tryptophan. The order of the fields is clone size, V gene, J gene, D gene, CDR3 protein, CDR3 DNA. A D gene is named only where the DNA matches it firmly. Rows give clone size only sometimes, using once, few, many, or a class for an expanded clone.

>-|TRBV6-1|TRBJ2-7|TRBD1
CASSTLTGSQYF
TGTGCCAGCAGTACCCTGACAGGGTCGCAGTACTTC
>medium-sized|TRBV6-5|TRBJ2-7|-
CASSPSSVEQYF
TGTGCCAGCAGCCCCAGTAGCGTCGAGCAGTACTTC
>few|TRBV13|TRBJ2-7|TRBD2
CASSFGLAGQTYEQYF
TGTGCCAGCAGCTTTGGACTAGCGGGACAGACCTACGAGCAGTACTTC
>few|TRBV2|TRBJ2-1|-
CASSRDSSHNEQFF
TGTGCCAGCAGTAGGGACTCAAGCCACAATGAGCAGTTCTTC
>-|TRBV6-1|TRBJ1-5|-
CASSDEPFSNQPQHF
TGTGCCAGCAGTGACGAGCCTTTTAGCAATCAGCCCCAGCATTTT
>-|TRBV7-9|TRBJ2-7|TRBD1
CASSWIQGAVYEQYF
TGTGCCAGCAGCTGGATACAGGGGGCGGTCTACGAGCAGTACTTC
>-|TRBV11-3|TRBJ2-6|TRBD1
CASSPRTGHMGPNVLTF
TGTGCCAGCAGCCCCCGGACAGGTCATATGGGACCCAACGTCCTGACTTTC
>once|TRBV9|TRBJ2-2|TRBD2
CASSPHRLAGLLTGELFF
TGTGCCAGCAGCCCCCATCGGCTAGCGGGGTTACTCACCGGGGAGCTGTTTTTT
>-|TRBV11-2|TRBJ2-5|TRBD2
CASSSWTSGGEYQETQYF
TGTGCCAGCAGCTCCTGGACTAGCGGGGGGGAGTACCAAGAGACCCAGTACTTC
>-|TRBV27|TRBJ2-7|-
CASSYLGGEQYF
TGTGCCAGCAGTTATCTAGGGGGCGAGCAGTACTTC
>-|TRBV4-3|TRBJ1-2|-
CASSQDITGNYGYTF
TGCGCCAGCAGCCAAGATATTACGGGAAACTATGGCTACACCTTC
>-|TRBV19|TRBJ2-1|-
CASRYGSSDNNEQFF
TGTGCCAGCAGATACGGGTCCTCCGATAACAATGAGCAGTTCTTC
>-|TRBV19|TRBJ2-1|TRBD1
CASSPTGSSYNEQFF
TGTGCCAGTAGCCCGACAGGGAGCTCCTACAATGAGCAGTTCTTC
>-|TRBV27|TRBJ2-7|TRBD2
CASSLGLAGIDEQYF
TGTGCCAGCAGTTTGGGACTAGCGGGAATCGACGAGCAGTACTTC
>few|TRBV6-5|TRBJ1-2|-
CASSPGLTNYGYTF
TGTGCCAGCAGCCCGGGACTCACTAACTATGGCTACACCTTC
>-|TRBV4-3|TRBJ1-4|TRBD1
CASSHFRDRGLGNEKLFF
TGCGCCAGCAGCCACTTCCGGGACAGGGGGCTCGGTAATGAAAAACTGTTTTTT
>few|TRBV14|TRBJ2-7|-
CASLSGGQDYEQYF
TGTGCCAGCTTGTCCGGGGGGCAAGACTACGAGCAGTACTTC
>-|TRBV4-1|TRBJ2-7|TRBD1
CASSWGQGQDYEQYF
TGCGCCAGCAGCTGGGGACAGGGCCAAGACTACGAGCAGTACTTC
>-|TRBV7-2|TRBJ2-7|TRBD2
CASSFTGEGYEQYF
TGTGCCAGCAGCTTTACGGGGGAGGGCTACGAGCAGTACTTC
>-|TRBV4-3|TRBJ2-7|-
CASSQGGPYEQYF
TGCGCCAGCAGCCAAGGGGGCCCCTACGAGCAGTACTTC
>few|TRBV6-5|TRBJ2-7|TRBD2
CASTYGTSGYYEQYF
TGTGCCAGCACCTATGGGACTAGCGGTTATTACGAGCAGTACTTC
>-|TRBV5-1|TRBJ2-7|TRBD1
CASSWDSSYEQYF
TGCGCCAGCAGCTGGGACAGCTCCTACGAGCAGTACTTC
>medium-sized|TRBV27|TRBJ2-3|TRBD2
CASSFLGTLGLADTQYF
TGTGCCAGCAGTTTTCTCGGCACCTTGGGACTAGCAGATACGCAGTATTTT
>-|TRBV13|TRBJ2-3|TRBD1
CASSFRGPDTQYF
TGTGCCAGCAGCTTTAGGGGGCCAGATACGCAGTATTTT
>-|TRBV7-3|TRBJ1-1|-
CASSLTYLQGTRNTEAFF
TGTGCCAGCAGCTTAACTTATCTCCAGGGGACTAGGAACACTGAAGCTTTCTTT
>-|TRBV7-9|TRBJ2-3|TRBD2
CASSFPLAGGSDTQYF
TGTGCCAGCAGCTTTCCGCTAGCGGGAGGGTCAGATACGCAGTATTTT
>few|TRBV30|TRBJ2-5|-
CAGGIRGGAGETQYF
TGTGCCGGGGGGATTAGGGGGGGGGCGGGAGAGACCCAGTACTTC
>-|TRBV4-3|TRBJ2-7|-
CASSSGYGVDYEQYF
TGCGCCAGCAGCTCCGGATACGGGGTGGACTACGAGCAGTACTTC
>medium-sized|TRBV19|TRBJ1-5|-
CASSMLVSGNQPQHF
TGTGCCAGTAGTATGCTGGTTTCGGGCAATCAGCCCCAGCATTTT
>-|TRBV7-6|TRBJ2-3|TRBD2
CASSRLAGYTDTQYF
TGTGCCAGCAGCCGACTAGCGGGGTACACAGATACGCAGTATTTT
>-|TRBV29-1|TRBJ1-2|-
CSVGFGASTNYGYTF
TGCAGCGTTGGGTTTGGGGCCAGCACTAACTATGGCTACACCTTC
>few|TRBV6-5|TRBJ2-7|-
CASLLETDSYEQYF
TGTGCCAGCCTTCTGGAGACCGACTCCTACGAGCAGTACTTC
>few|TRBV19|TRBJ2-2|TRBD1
CASSFRTGMTGELFF
TGTGCCAGTAGTTTTCGGACAGGGATGACCGGGGAGCTGTTTTTT
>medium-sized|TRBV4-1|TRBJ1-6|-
CASSQDGGSPLHF
TGCGCCAGCAGCCAAGACGGGGGTTCACCCCTCCACTTT
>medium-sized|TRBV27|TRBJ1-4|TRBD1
CASTSGQGGEKLFF
TGTGCCAGCACCAGCGGACAGGGGGGCGAAAAACTGTTTTTT
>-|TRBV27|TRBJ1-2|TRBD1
CASLGRGPLDYGYTF
TGTGCCAGCTTGGGCAGGGGGCCCCTTGACTATGGCTACACCTTC
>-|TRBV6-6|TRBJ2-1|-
CACGLVYENEQFF
TGTGCCTGCGGGCTAGTATATGAGAATGAGCAGTTCTTC
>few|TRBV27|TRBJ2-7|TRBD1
CASSLDWTGGQGQYF
TGTGCCAGCAGTTTAGACTGGACAGGGGGGCAGGGACAGTACTTC
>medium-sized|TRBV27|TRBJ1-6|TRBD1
CASTLTGGGSPLHF
TGTGCCAGCACCTTGACAGGGGGAGGTTCACCCCTCCACTTT
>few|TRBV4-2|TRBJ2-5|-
CASSPTIGETQYF
TGTGCCAGCAGCCCGACTATAGGGGAGACCCAGTACTTC
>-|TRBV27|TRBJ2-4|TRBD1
CASSLSTGGPKNIQYF
TGTGCCAGCAGTTTATCTACAGGGGGTCCCAAAAACATTCAGTACTTC
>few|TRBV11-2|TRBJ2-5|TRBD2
CASSLAASGSTQETQYF
TGTGCCAGCAGCTTAGCCGCTAGCGGGAGCACACAAGAGACCCAGTACTTC
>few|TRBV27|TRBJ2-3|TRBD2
CASSWVLAGGTDTQYF
TGTGCCAGCAGTTGGGTACTAGCGGGGGGCACAGATACGCAGTATTTT
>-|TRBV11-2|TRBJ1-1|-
CASSSWSRLRVTEAFF
TGTGCCAGCAGCTCGTGGTCGAGATTACGGGTTACTGAAGCTTTCTTT
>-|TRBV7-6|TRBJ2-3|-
CASSLALLGVATDTQYF
TGTGCCAGCAGCTTAGCGCTACTCGGGGTGGCCACAGATACGCAGTATTTT
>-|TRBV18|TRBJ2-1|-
CASSPEGGYYNEQFF
TGTGCCAGCTCACCCGAGGGTGGCTACTACAATGAGCAGTTCTTC
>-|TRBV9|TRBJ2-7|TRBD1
CASSAPGGSYEQYF
TGTGCCAGCAGCGCCCCAGGGGGTTCCTACGAGCAGTACTTC
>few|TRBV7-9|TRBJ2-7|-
CASSLDRVRYF
TGTGCCAGCAGCTTAGACAGGGTGCGGTACTTC
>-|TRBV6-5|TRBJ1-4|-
CASSPLEYEKLFF
TGTGCCAGCAGCCCCTTAGAGTACGAAAAACTGTTTTTT
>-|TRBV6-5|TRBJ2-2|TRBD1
CASSVQGAGTGELFF
TGTGCCAGCAGCGTACAGGGGGCGGGCACCGGGGAGCTGTTTTTT
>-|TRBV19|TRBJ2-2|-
CASSILGNTGELFF
TGTGCCAGTAGTATATTGGGCAACACCGGGGAGCTGTTTTTT
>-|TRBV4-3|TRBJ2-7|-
CASSQRNRGSEGQYF
TGCGCCAGCAGCCAGAGAAACAGGGGTTCGGAGGGGCAGTACTTC
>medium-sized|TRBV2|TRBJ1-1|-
CASIFQGRGTEAFF
TGTGCCAGCATTTTCCAGGGGCGAGGCACTGAAGCTTTCTTT